The clone carrying this T cell receptor beta chain was seen ten or more times. No antigen is known for it. Germline loops: CDR1 SGHAT, CDR2 FQNNGV. The CDR3 covers 18 residues. V lost 1 base to trimming and J lost 3 bases, with 20 bases between them. This specimen belongs to a study of T cell repertoires in cytomegalovirus infection. The study's findings and limits: Using cumulative public TCR beta family frequency, the authors identified those who carried CMV together with the relevant HLA. HLA-C-restricted, CMV-specific TCR beta clonotypes were dominant ex vivo.

TCRdb re-called the reads through MiXCR, storing one row per CDR3 protein. The sample yields approximately 500,000 distinct CDR3 sequences, more than 15% seen once. This clonotype was obtained from a human donor in good health (CMV status not recorded). Some clones in this sample may be carry-over from other donors' samples. Sequencing was performed on CD8+ T cells from PBMCs. The chain couples TRBV11-2 to TRBJ2-3; TRBD1 might be the D (5 bases). CDR3 region: CASSLAFDSSTLTDTQYF. The CDR3 region has the DNA TGTGCCAGCAGCTTAGCTTTCGACAGCTCCACCCTGACAGATACGCAGTATTTT.